Listed here are 19 T cell receptor beta chains from one sample, sequenced in a study of naive and memory T cell subsets. The SP2 primer and nested alpha and beta constant region primers amplified ligated cDNA in four rounds. TCRdb used MiXCR to reprocess the UMI-ligation and nested PCR reads, holding one entry per CDR3 protein. This sample yields about 37,000 distinct CDR3 sequences, of which 8% to 13% are seen a single time; about 4% belongs to the top ten. Regarding treatment: skin biopsy from PPD injection site in Mantoux-positive individual. A UMI-containing oligonucleotide was joined by 3' ligation to the TCR cDNA template. The material was skin, obtained from a tuberculin skin test site. These receptors all come from an adult in good health.

This clonotype has ten or more counts. The rearrangement uses TRBV19 and TRBJ1-5; D is undetermined. The length of the CDR3 is 9 residues. The germline CDR1 and CDR2 sequences are LNHDA and SQIVND (reference sequence). Trimming removed 9 bases at V and 7 bases at J, with 4 bases between. Written as DNA, the CDR3 is TGTGCCAGATGGCAGCCCCAGCATTTT. Translated: CARWQPQHF. The complete variable domain, with remaining parts taken from reference TRBV19 and TRBJ1-5, reads DGGITQSPKYLFRKEGQNVTLSCEQNLNHDAMYWYRQDPGQGLRLIYYSQIVNDFQKGDIAEGYSVSREKKESFPLTVTSAQKNPTAFYLCARWQPQHFGDGTRLSIL.

This clonotype was recorded at least ten times. The rearrangement uses TRBV7-9 and TRBJ2-7; D remains ambiguous. Trimming stripped 8 bases from V and 3 bases from J, with 8 bases between. This CDR3 comprises 11 residues. The V gene's germline CDR1 is SEHNR and CDR2 FQNEAQ (reference sequence). CDR3 protein: CASDIGYEQYF. In DNA form, the CDR3 reads TGTGCCAGCGACATAGGCTACGAGCAGTACTTC.

The V call is TRBV4-2, the J call TRBJ2-3; 7 nucleotides agree with TRBD2. The length of the CDR3 is 16 residues. CDR1 is LGHNA and CDR2 is YNFKEQ in the germline V gene. The junction had 3 bases not matched to a gene; V was cut back by 0 bases and J by 0 bases. The CDR3 loop reads CASSQELAASTDTQYF. In DNA, the CDR3 is TGTGCCAGCAGCCAAGAGCTAGCGGCTAGCACAGATACGCAGTATTTT.

This clonotype was seen at least ten times. The genes are TRBV4-2 and TRBJ1-1, with D possibly matching TRBD1 (5 bases). Trimming left V 0 bases short and J 8 bases short, with 7 bases between. The length of the CDR3 is 12 residues. Per the germline V gene, CDR1 is LGHNA and CDR2 is YNFKEQ. The CDR3 protein is CASSQETGEAFF. The CDR3 bases are TGTGCCAGCAGCCAAGAAACAGGAGAAGCTTTCTTT.

This clonotype was observed at least ten times. The V gene is TRBV7-6, the J gene TRBJ2-1; 8 bases agree with TRBD2. Trimming took 4 bases from V and 9 from J; bases not matched to a gene: 11. CDR1 is SGHVS, CDR2 FNYEAQ, per germline. The CDR3 has 15 amino acids. DNA of the CDR3: TGTGCCAGCAGCTCGGGACTAGTGCGAGGCGCTGAGCAGTTCTTC. Its protein product is CASSSGLVRGAEQFF. Full variable domain (outside the CDR3, taken from reference TRBV7-6 and TRBJ2-1): GAGVSQSPRYKVTKRGQDVALRCDPISGHVSLYWYRQALGQGPEFLTYFNYEAQQDKSGLPNDRFSAERPEGSISTLTIQRTEQRDSAMYRCASSSGLVRGAEQFFGPGTRLTVL.

The chain is built from TRBV5-1 and TRBJ2-2; unclear D gene. Germline CDR1 reads SGHRS; CDR2 reads YFSETQ. V shed 6 bases and J shed 1 base, with 10 bases lying between them. This CDR3 has 14 residues. The CDR3 bases are TGCGCCAGCAACCCCCGACAGAACACCGGGGAGCTGTTTTTT. It specifies CASNPRQNTGELFF. The entire variable domain, with the rest obtained from reference TRBV5-1 and TRBJ2-2, is as follows: KAGVTQTPRYLIKTRGQQVTLSCSPISGHRSVSWYQQTPGQGLQFLFEYFSETQRNKGNFPGRFSGRQFSNSRSEMNVSTLELGDSALYLCASNPRQNTGELFFGEGSRLTVL.

The CDR3 coding sequence is TGTGCCAGCAGACCCACATGGAGGTTGAGCAATCAGCCCCAGCATTTT. Its translation is CASRPTWRLSNQPQHF. The J gene is TRBJ1-5, the V gene TRBV27, with unresolved D. V lost 6 bases and J 1 base, leaving 16 bases between the germline ends. CDR1 MNHEY and CDR2 SMNVEV come from the germline V gene (reference sequence). The CDR3 consists of 16 residues.

This clonotype was seen a few times. J is TRBJ2-7 and V is TRBV18; 8 nucleotides agree with TRBD1. After removal of 4 bases from V and 4 bases from J, the junction contained 6 bases not matched to a gene. CDR3 size: 14 residues. From germline, CDR1 is KGHSH and CDR2 LQKENI. CDR3 protein: CASSLRDRPYEQYF. CDR3 nucleotides: TGTGCCAGCTCACTAAGGGACAGGCCGTACGAGCAGTACTTC.

This clonotype was observed a handful of times. This chain connects TRBV4-1 to TRBJ2-4, with a tentative D call TRBD1 (6 bases). CDR3 length equals 16 residues. Trimming took off 4 bases at V and 8 bases at J, with 21 bases between the two ends. Germline lookup yields CDR1 MGHRA and CDR2 YSYEKL. The CDR3 nucleotides are TGCGCCAGCAGCCGCTTTTCACCGGGACAAGCAGACATTCAGTACTTC. The encoded protein is CASSRFSPGQADIQYF.

This chain links TRBV11-2 with TRBJ2-1; D is ambiguous. Trimming shortened V by 0 bases and J by 1 base, and 4 bases separated the two germline ends. CDR3 length: 14 residues. From germline, CDR1 is SGHAT and CDR2 FQNNGV. DNA of the CDR3: TGTGCCAGCAGCTTAGACAGGTCCTACAATGAGCAGTTCTTC. Its protein is CASSLDRSYNEQFF.

This clonotype has a handful of counts. The chain couples TRBV20-1 to TRBJ2-7; 8 nucleotides agree with TRBD1. CDR1 is DFQATT and CDR2 is SNEGSKA in the germline V gene (reference sequence). The CDR3 covers 16 residues. Losses at the gene ends were 3 bases for V and 7 bases for J; bases not matched to a gene: 17. CDR3 nucleotides: TGCAGTGCTAGTAATATCGGACAGGGCCTAGTTAGGGAGCAGTACTTC. Protein: CSASNIGQGLVREQYF.

This clonotype was found a few times. The chain uses TRBV12-3 or TRBV12-4 and TRBJ2-1; no definite D call. V shed 5 bases and J shed 0 bases, with 8 bases lying between them. This CDR3 has 14 residues. DNA for the CDR3: TGTGCCAGCAGTGACTCTAACTCCTACAATGAGCAGTTCTTC. Its translation: CASSDSNSYNEQFF.

The chain has TRBV18 and TRBJ1-3; D not certain. The CDR3 runs 16 residues. The V gene's germline CDR1 is KGHSH and CDR2 LQKENI. Trimming stripped 5 bases from V and 0 bases from J, with 14 bases between. The CDR3 sequence is CASSSFDTSSGNTIYF. CDR3 DNA sequence: TGTGCCAGCTCATCCTTTGACACAAGCTCTGGAAACACCATATATTTT. The full variable domain, its missing parts supplied by reference TRBV18 and TRBJ1-3, is NAGVMQNPRHLVRRRGQEARLRCSPMKGHSHVYWYRQLPEEGLKFMVYLQKENIIDESGMPKERFSAEFPKEGPSILRIQQVVRGDSAAYFCASSSFDTSSGNTIYFGEGSWLTVV.

This clonotype was observed many times. This sequence joins TRBV5-4 and TRBJ2-7, with 8 bases fitting TRBD1. Germline CDR1 reads SGHNT; CDR2 reads YYREEE (reference sequence). Trimming took 7 bases from V and 5 from J; bases not matched to a gene: 8. This CDR3 has 13 residues. The CDR3 DNA follows: TGTGCCAGCGGTCGTCAGGGGGCTGACGAGCAGTACTTC. Translating it yields CASGRQGADEQYF. Using reference TRBV5-4 and TRBJ2-7 for the parts outside the CDR3, the full variable domain is ETGVTQSPTHLIKTRGQQVTLRCSSQSGHNTVSWYQQALGQGPQFIFQYYREEENGRGNFPPRFSGLQFPNYSSELNVNALELDDSALYLCASGRQGADEQYFGPGTRLTVT.

The chain has TRBV18 and TRBJ1-2; D possibly corresponds to TRBD1 (6 bases). The V end was cut by 2 bases, the J end by 5 bases, with 12 bases between. Germline CDR1 KGHSH, CDR2 LQKENI. This CDR3 has 14 residues. The CDR3 protein is CASSPLRDKYGYTF. Written as DNA, the CDR3 is TGTGCCAGCTCACCATTACGGGACAAATATGGCTACACCTTC. Together with reference TRBV18 and TRBJ1-2, the CDR3 gives the full variable domain: NAGVMQNPRHLVRRRGQEARLRCSPMKGHSHVYWYRQLPEEGLKFMVYLQKENIIDESGMPKERFSAEFPKEGPSILRIQQVVRGDSAAYFCASSPLRDKYGYTFGSGTRLTVV.

The sample holds many counts of this clonotype. The chain uses TRBV27 and TRBJ2-2; D is unclear. Trimming took 5 bases from V and 3 from J, leaving 7 bases between them. This CDR3 is 13 amino acids long. The germline V gene encodes CDR1 MNHEY and CDR2 SMNVEV (reference sequence). This CDR3 reads CASSPRYTGELFF. CDR3 in DNA: TGTGCCAGCAGTCCGCGGTACACCGGGGAGCTGTTTTTT.

The V and J genes are TRBV15 and TRBJ2-3; 9 positions match TRBD1. Losses at the gene ends were 4 bases for V and 1 base for J; bases not matched to a gene: 6. Germline CDR1 reads LNHNV; CDR2 reads YYDKDF (reference sequence). The CDR3 spans 16 residues. The CDR3 nucleotides read TGTGCCACCAGCACTCGGACAGGGGCCCGCACAGATACGCAGTATTTT. It is translated as CATSTRTGARTDTQYF.

The chain carries TRBV2 and TRBJ2-3, with D perhaps TRBD1 (6 bases). V was clipped by 2 bases and J by 1 base, with 7 bases between them. Germline assignment: CDR1 SNHLY and CDR2 FYNNEI. The CDR3 length is 14 residues. The CDR3 region is CASSEYRGTDTQYF. The CDR3 DNA reads as TGTGCCAGCAGTGAATACAGGGGCACAGATACGCAGTATTTT.

In its sample, this clonotype was seen many times. The V gene is TRBV5-6, the J gene TRBJ1-1; the D gene is possibly TRBD1 (6 bases). The CDR3 is 15 residues long. V was trimmed by 0 bases and J by 0 bases, leaving 9 bases between them. CDR1 and CDR2 from the germline V gene are SGHDT and YYEEEE. The CDR3, as DNA: TGTGCCAGCAGCTTGGGCCCAGGGGTGAACACTGAAGCTTTCTTT. Its protein product is CASSLGPGVNTEAFF.